Listed here are 25 T cell receptor beta chains from one sample, sequenced in a study of CXCR3-negative and CXCR3-positive naive CD8 T cells. No antigens are known for them. Study-wide points: When CXCR3-positive naive cells were set against CXCR3-negative naive cells, the former had more hydrophobic TRB CDR3s.

Researchers prepared the TRB cDNA libraries using 5' RACE with UMI labels. TCRdb reprocessed the 5' RACE reads, keeping one entry per CDR3 protein, no DNA. The sample table includes some 85,000 distinct CDR3 sequences. The sequencing input was naive CXCR3+ CD8+ T cells from blood. The sample's subset: CD45RO-CCR7+CD27+CD95- naive CD8+ T cells expressing CXCR3 (TNR3+). These receptors were taken from a human donor in good health. Some clones in this sample may be carry-over from other donors' samples.

The chain recombines TRBV9 with TRBJ1-1; TCRdb proposes TRBD1, but this gene call is untestable without DNA. Germline-derived CDR1 and CDR2 are SGDLS and YYNGEE. This CDR3 spans 15 amino acids. This CDR3 reads CASSPRGAMNTEAFF.

This chain uses TRBV12-3 or TRBV12-4 with TRBJ2-2. This CDR3 contains 12 residues. This chain's CDR3 is CASSRRTGELFF.

V and J are TRBV25-1 and TRBJ2-7; the TCRdb D gene call, TRBD2, has no DNA to confirm it. The CDR3 runs to 15 residues. The V gene's germline CDR1 is MGHDK and CDR2 SYGVNS. The CDR3 loop is CASSDRGGRTYEQYF.

The V gene is TRBV13, the J gene TRBJ2-5; the TRBD2 assignment by TCRdb is unverifiable without DNA. This CDR3 region has 13 residues. Per the germline V gene, CDR1 is PRHDT and CDR2 is FYEKMQ (reference sequence). The CDR3 reads CASSLREMETQYF.

The J gene is TRBJ2-1, the V gene TRBV21-1. TRBV21-1 is a known pseudogene. The CDR3 extends over 11 amino acids. The CDR3 here is CASRSRNAQFF.

This chain connects TRBV29-1 to TRBJ1-2. The CDR3 length is 13 residues. Germline CDR1 reads SQVTM; CDR2 reads ANQGSEA. CDR3 amino acids: CSVWDSGNYGYTF. Combining the CDR3 with reference TRBV29-1 and TRBJ1-2 gives the whole variable domain SAVISQKPSRDICQRGTSLTIQCQVDSQVTMMFWYRQQPGQSLTLIATANQGSEATYESGFVIDKFPISRPNLTFSTLTVSNMSPEDSSIYLCSVWDSGNYGYTFGSGTRLTVV.

This chain links TRBV29-1 with TRBJ2-5. Per germline, CDR1 SQVTM and CDR2 ANQGSEA. The CDR3 loop spans 12 amino acids. CDR3 amino acids: CSVDGNQETQYF.

The V and J genes are TRBV5-5 and TRBJ2-3; with no DNA, the TCRdb D assignment of TRBD1 cannot be verified. Germline CDR1 is SGHKS and CDR2 is YYEKEE (reference sequence). This CDR3 comprises 13 residues. Here the CDR3 reads CASSLTGPDTQYF.

This chain joins TRBV5-1 and TRBJ1-2; TCRdb's D call of TRBD1 is untestable without DNA. This CDR3 comprises 14 residues. The germline gives CDR1 SGHRS, CDR2 YFSETQ. The CDR3 spells CASRQGAFGYGYTF.

The V gene is TRBV28, the J gene TRBJ2-7. Germline V gene lookup returns CDR1 MDHEN and CDR2 SYDVKM. The CDR3 runs to 14 residues. The chain's CDR3 is CASSGLSEFGEQYF.

The chain combines TRBV27 with TRBJ1-5. The germline gives CDR1 MNHEY, CDR2 SMNVEV (reference sequence). CDR3 length equals 15 residues. CDR3 amino acids: CASSLYVDSNQPQHF.

The J gene is TRBJ1-5, the V gene TRBV23-1; lacking DNA, the TRBD1 call made by TCRdb goes unchecked. TRBV23-1 is designated an ORF whose function remains uncertain. The CDR3 has 15 amino acids. CDR3 sequence: CASSQSWDSSQPQHF.

This rearrangement joins TRBV12-3 or TRBV12-4 to TRBJ2-1. CDR3 size: 12 residues. The CDR3 spells CASSFIGEEQFF.

The V and J genes are TRBV27 and TRBJ1-1. Germline-derived CDR1 and CDR2 are MNHEY and SMNVEV (reference sequence). The CDR3 is 14 amino acids. CDR3: CASSPSWENTEAFF.

The chain combines TRBV12-3 or TRBV12-4 with TRBJ2-1; with no DNA, the TCRdb D assignment of TRBD1 cannot be verified. This CDR3 has 15 amino acids. The CDR3 sequence: CASSHLDRVYNEQFF.

This chain connects TRBV28 to TRBJ2-1; as DNA is missing, the TRBD1 call by TCRdb cannot be tested. Germline lookup yields CDR1 MDHEN and CDR2 SYDVKM. The CDR3 is 14 residues long. CDR3 sequence reads: CASRGRGSYNEQFF. The whole variable domain, filled in from reference TRBV28 and TRBJ2-1, reads DVKVTQSSRYLVKRTGEKVFLECVQDMDHENMFWYRQDPGLGLRLIYFSYDVKMKEKGDIPEGYSVSREKKERFSLILESASTNQTSMYLCASRGRGSYNEQFFGPGTRLTVL.

The chain employs TRBV11-3 and TRBJ2-2; the D gene TCRdb calls, TRBD1, cannot be checked with no DNA. CDR1 is SGHNT, CDR2 YENEEA, per germline. The CDR3 spans 19 residues. The CDR3 here is CASSLDALIGTANTGELFF.

The rearrangement links TRBV6-1 to TRBJ2-7; the TCRdb call, TRBD2, lacks DNA for checking. The CDR3 has 14 residues. CDR1 and CDR2 from the germline V gene are MNHNS and SASEGT. This chain's CDR3 is CASSMRGGQREQYF.

V gene TRBV29-1 combines with J gene TRBJ2-3. The CDR3 sequence is 14 residues long. Germline V gene sequence: CDR1 SQVTM, CDR2 ANQGSEA. CDR3 protein: CSVERGFEADTQYF.

The rearrangement links TRBV9 to TRBJ2-5; TCRdb reports TRBD2, a call that lacks DNA to check it against. The germline gives CDR1 SGDLS, CDR2 YYNGEE. This CDR3 region has 14 residues. CDR3 loop: CASSVGRESETQYF.

The chain has TRBV12-3 or TRBV12-4 and TRBJ2-7; TCRdb reports TRBD2, a call that lacks DNA to check it against. The CDR3 consists of 13 residues. The chain's CDR3 is CASSFSQTYEQYF.

The chain employs TRBV25-1 and TRBJ2-7. The CDR3 covers 12 residues. Germline-derived CDR1 and CDR2 are MGHDK and SYGVNS. The CDR3 loop is CASTGRYYEQYF.

V gene TRBV12-3 or TRBV12-4 combines with J gene TRBJ2-1. The CDR3 length is 11 residues. The CDR3 spells CASSLQNEQFF.

The rearrangement links TRBV29-1 to TRBJ2-2; the TRBD1 assignment by TCRdb is unverifiable without DNA. CDR1 and CDR2 (germline): SQVTM, ANQGSEA. This CDR3 has 13 residues. The CDR3 reads CSVVQPGPGELFF.

CDR3 protein: CATRTGTSRYNEQFF. The V and J genes are TRBV6-2 or TRBV6-3 and TRBJ2-1; TCRdb picks TRBD2, but there is no DNA to check that call. CDR1 is MNHEY and CDR2 is SVGEGT in the germline V gene. The CDR3 loop spans 15 amino acids.